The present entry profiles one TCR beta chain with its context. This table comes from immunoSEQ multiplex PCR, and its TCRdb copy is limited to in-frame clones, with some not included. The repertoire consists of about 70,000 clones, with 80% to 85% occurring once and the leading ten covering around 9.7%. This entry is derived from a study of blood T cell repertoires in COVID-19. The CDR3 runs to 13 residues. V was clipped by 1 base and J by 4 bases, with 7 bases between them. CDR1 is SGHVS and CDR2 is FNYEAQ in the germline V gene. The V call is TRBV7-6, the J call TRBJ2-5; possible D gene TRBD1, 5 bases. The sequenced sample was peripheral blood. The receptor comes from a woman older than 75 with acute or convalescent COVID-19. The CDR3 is CASSLETGETQYF. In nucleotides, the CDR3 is TGTGCCAGCAGCTTAGAAACAGGAGAGACCCAGTACTTC.